This T cell receptor beta chain was sequenced in a study of blood T cells in healthy people across ages. Study conclusions and caveats: Reliance upon unsorted PBMCs precluded definitive naive versus antigen-experienced comparison. Older age went with lower TCR beta diversity per million T cells, in a roughly linear way. Long-lived donors carried more naive CD4+ cells and greater diversity than aged donors. Donor CMV status was unknown, possibly confounding expanded clonotype changes.

The CDR3 consists of 13 residues. Trimming stripped 6 bases from V and 4 bases from J, with 12 bases between. Of note for this clonotype: As yet, its antigen is unknown.

With a J-beta primer mix and a sample-barcoded 5' primer, a second PCR ran 7 to 11 cycles. TCRdb called the 5' RACE reads again in MiXCR, with one record for every CDR3 protein. This table holds about 1.7 million distinct CDR3 sequences, roughly 30% found once. The chain links TRBV12-3 or TRBV12-4 to TRBJ2-5, with no clear D. The TCR was taken from a woman aged 25-40 years in good health. Sequencing used blood. CDR3 bases: TGTGCCAGCAGCCCAGACCTGAGAGAGACCCAGTACTTC. Translating gives CASSPDLRETQYF.